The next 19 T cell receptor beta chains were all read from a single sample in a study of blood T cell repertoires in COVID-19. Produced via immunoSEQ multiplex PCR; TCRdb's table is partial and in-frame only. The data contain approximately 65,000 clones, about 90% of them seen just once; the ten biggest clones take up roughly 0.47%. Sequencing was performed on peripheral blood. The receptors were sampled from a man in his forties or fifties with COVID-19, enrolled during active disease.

Here the CDR3 reads CASSLSGARYTF. Here the CDR3 DNA reads TGTGCCAGCAGCTTAAGTGGAGCGAGGTACACCTTC. The rearrangement uses TRBV11-2 and TRBJ1-2, with D hard to call. The CDR3 runs 12 residues. Germline CDR1 reads SGHAT; CDR2 reads FQNNGV. Trimming removed 2 bases from V and 11 bases from J, with 12 bases in between. Based on the CDR3 plus reference TRBV11-2 and TRBJ1-2, the full variable domain is EAGVAQSPRYKIIEKRQSVAFWCNPISGHATLYWYQQILGQGPKLLIQFQNNGVVDDSQLPKDRFSAERLKGVDSTLKIQPAKLEDSAVYLCASSLSGARYTFGSGTRLTVV.

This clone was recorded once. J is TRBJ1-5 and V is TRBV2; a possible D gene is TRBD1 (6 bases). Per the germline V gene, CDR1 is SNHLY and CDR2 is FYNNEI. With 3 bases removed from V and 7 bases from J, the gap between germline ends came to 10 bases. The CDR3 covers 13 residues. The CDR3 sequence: CASSDRGGQPQHF. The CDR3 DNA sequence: TGTGCCAGCAGTGACAGGGGTGGCCAGCCCCAGCATTTT.

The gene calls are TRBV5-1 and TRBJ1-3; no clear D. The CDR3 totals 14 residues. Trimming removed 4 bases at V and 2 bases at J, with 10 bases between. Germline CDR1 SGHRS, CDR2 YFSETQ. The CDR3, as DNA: TGCGCCAGCAGCCCCATCGGGGCTGGAAACACCATATATTTT. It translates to CASSPIGAGNTIYF.

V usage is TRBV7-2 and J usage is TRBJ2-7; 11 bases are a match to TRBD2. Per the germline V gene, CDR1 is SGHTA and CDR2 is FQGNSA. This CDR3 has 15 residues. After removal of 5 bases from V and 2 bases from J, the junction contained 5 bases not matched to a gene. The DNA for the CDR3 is TGTGCCAGCAGCGCGACTAGCGGGACTACCTACGAGCAGTACTTC. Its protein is CASSATSGTTYEQYF.

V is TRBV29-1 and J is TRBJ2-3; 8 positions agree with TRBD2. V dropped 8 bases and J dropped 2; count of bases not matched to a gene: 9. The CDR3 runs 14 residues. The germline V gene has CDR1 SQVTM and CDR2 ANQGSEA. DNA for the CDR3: TGCAGCTGGCGGACTAGCCCTGTCACAGATACGCAGTATTTT. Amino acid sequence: CSWRTSPVTDTQYF.

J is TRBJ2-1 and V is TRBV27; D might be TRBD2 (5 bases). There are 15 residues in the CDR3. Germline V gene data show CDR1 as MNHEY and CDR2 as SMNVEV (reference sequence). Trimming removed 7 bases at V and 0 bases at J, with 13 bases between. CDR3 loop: CASTSKGSSYNEQFF. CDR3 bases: TGTGCCAGCACTAGTAAAGGGAGCTCCTACAATGAGCAGTTCTTC.

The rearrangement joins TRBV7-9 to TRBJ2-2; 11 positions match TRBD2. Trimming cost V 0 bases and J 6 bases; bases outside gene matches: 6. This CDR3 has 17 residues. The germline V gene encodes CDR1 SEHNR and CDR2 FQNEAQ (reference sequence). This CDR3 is CASSLATSGRWAGELFF. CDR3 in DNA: TGTGCCAGCAGCTTAGCAACTAGCGGGAGATGGGCCGGGGAGCTGTTTTTT.

The CDR3 region has the DNA TGTGCCTGGAGGTCAGGGTGGGACACAGATACGCAGTATTTT. It is translated as CAWRSGWDTDTQYF. The rearrangement uses TRBV30 and TRBJ2-3; tentative D call: TRBD1 (5 bases). Germline values: CDR1 GTSNPN, CDR2 SVGIG (reference sequence). Trimming stripped 3 bases from V and 2 bases from J, with 12 bases between. This CDR3 comprises 14 residues. Filled out from reference TRBV30 and TRBJ2-3, the complete variable domain reads SQTIHQWPATLVQPVGSPLSLECTVEGTSNPNLYWYRQAAGRGLQLLFYSVGIGQISSEVPQNLSASRPQDRQFILSSKKLLLSDSGFYLCAWRSGWDTDTQYFGPGTRLTVL.

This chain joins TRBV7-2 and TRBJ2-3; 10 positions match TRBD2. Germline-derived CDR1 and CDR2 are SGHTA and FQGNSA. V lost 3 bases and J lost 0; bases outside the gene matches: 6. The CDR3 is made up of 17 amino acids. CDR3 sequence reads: CASSLLTTSGSTDTQYF. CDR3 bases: TGTGCCAGCAGCTTGCTAACGACTAGCGGGAGCACAGATACGCAGTATTTT.

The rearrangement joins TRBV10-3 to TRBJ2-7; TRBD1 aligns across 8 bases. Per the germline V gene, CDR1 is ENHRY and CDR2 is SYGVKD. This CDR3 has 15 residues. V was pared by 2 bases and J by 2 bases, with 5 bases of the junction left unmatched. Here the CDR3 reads CAISEGDRPTYEQYF. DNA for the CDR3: TGTGCCATCAGTGAGGGGGACAGGCCTACCTACGAGCAGTACTTC.

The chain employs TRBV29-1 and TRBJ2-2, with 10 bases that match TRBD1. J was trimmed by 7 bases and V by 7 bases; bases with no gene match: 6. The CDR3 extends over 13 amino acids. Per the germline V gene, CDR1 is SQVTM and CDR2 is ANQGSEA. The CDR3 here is CSGGQGLGGELFF. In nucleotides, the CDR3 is TGCAGCGGGGGACAGGGGCTGGGCGGGGAGCTGTTTTTT.

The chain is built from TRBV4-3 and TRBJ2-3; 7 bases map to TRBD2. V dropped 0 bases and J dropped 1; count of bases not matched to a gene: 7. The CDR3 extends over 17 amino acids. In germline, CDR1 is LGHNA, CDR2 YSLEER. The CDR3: CASSQEVSGSGTDTQYF. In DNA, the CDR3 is TGCGCCAGCAGCCAAGAGGTTAGCGGGTCTGGCACAGATACGCAGTATTTT.

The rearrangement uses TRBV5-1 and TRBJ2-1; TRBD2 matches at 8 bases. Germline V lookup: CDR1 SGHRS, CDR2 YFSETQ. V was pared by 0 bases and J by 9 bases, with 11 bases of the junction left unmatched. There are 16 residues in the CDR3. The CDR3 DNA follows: TGCGCCAGCAGCTTGGCCGGGACTAGGGGCATCGGTGAGCAGTTCTTC. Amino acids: CASSLAGTRGIGEQFF. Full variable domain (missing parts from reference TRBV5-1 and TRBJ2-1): KAGVTQTPRYLIKTRGQQVTLSCSPISGHRSVSWYQQTPGQGLQFLFEYFSETQRNKGNFPGRFSGRQFSNSRSEMNVSTLELGDSALYLCASSLAGTRGIGEQFFGPGTRLTVL.

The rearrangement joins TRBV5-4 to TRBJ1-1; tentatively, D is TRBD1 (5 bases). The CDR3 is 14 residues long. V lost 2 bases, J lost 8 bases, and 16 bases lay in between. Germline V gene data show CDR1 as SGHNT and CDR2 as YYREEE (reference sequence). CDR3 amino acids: CASSFLGAAKEAFF. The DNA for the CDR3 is TGTGCCAGCAGCTTCCTAGGGGCCGCTAAGGAAGCTTTCTTT.

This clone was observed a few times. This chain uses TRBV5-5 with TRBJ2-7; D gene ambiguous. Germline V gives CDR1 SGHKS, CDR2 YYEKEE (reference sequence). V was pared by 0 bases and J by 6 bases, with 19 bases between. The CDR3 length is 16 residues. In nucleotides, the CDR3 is TGTGCCAGCAGCTTGGGGCAGCCAAGGTCACTACGCGAGCAGTACTTC. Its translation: CASSLGQPRSLREQYF.

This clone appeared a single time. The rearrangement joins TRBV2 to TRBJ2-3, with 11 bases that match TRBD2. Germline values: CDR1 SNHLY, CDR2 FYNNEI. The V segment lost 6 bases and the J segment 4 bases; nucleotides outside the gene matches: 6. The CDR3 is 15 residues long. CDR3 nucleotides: TGTGCCAGCAGGCCGCTAGCGGGAGGCGCAGATACGCAGTATTTT. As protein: CASRPLAGGADTQYF.

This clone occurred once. CDR3 sequence (DNA): TGTGCCAGCAGTCTAACACAGGAATACGAGCAGTACTTC. It codes for CASSLTQEYEQYF. This rearrangement joins TRBV28 to TRBJ2-7; possibly TRBD1 for D (5 bases). The CDR3 runs 13 residues. CDR1 is MDHEN, CDR2 SYDVKM, per germline. V lost 5 bases and J lost 4, with 12 bases in between.

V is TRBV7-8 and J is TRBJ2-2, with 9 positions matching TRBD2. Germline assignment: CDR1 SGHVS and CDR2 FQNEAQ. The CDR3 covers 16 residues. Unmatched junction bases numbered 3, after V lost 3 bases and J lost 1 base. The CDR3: CASSFLAGLNTGELFF. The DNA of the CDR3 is TGTGCCAGCAGCTTCCTAGCGGGGCTGAACACCGGGGAGCTGTTTTTT.

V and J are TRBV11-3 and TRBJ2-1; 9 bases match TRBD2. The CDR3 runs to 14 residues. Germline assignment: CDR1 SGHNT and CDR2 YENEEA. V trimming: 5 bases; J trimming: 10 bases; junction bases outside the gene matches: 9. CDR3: CASSPGMSGREQFF. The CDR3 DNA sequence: TGTGCCAGCAGCCCCGGCATGAGCGGGAGGGAGCAGTTCTTC.